The 12 T cell receptor beta chains in this list originate from one sample, sequenced in a study of a mutant IDH1 vaccine in newly diagnosed glioma. Clones were sequenced by immunoSEQ multiplex PCR, and TCRdb holds only the in-frame ones, with some missing. The sample has over 45,000 clones, around four fifths seen once. Time point reported: week 5, during vaccination. The investigators gave 300 ug of mutant IDH1 20-mer peptide in each vaccine dose, together with topical imiquimod. No antigen has been identified for these receptors. The sequencing here drew on PBMCs, taken from a glioma patient whose treatment included an IDH1 peptide vaccine. Receptors originate from a woman aged 45-65 years with glioma.

In this sample, this clone turned up once. CDR3 coding DNA: TGTGCCAGCAGCTTAACCGGGACAGGCCTCTACAATGAGCAGTTCTTC. As protein: CASSLTGTGLYNEQFF. The chain carries TRBV7-9 and TRBJ2-1; the match to TRBD1 covers 8 bases. V shed 2 bases, J shed 3 bases, and the junction held 6 bases outside the gene matches. This CDR3 is 16 amino acids long. CDR1 and CDR2 from the germline V gene are SEHNR and FQNEAQ (reference sequence).

The rearrangement links TRBV5-6 to TRBJ2-1; the D gene is possibly TRBD1 (5 bases). This CDR3 spans 13 amino acids. V lost 4 bases, J lost 13 bases, and 18 bases lay in between. Germline V gives CDR1 SGHDT, CDR2 YYEEEE. CDR3 loop: CASSLPTARHQFF. The CDR3 DNA follows: TGTGCCAGCAGCCTCCCGACAGCCCGACACCAGTTCTTC.

This clone occurred once. The chain recombines TRBV9 with TRBJ2-7, with D tentatively TRBD1 (5 bases). This CDR3 is built from 15 residues. Deletions cut 0 bases from V and 4 bases from J, with 14 bases between. Germline V lookup: CDR1 SGDLS, CDR2 YYNGEE. CDR3 DNA: TGTGCCAGCAGCGTAGAGGGGAATAACTTATACGAGCAGTACTTC. Translated, it gives CASSVEGNNLYEQYF.

J is TRBJ2-3 and V is TRBV7-2, with 9 nucleotides matching TRBD2. Germline values: CDR1 SGHTA, CDR2 FQGNSA. V trimming: 5 bases; J trimming: 6 bases; junction bases outside the gene matches: 6. This CDR3 contains 14 residues. CDR3 protein: CASSPRTSADTQYF. CDR3 sequence (DNA): TGTGCCAGCAGCCCGAGGACTAGCGCTGATACGCAGTATTTT.

This clone has only a few counts. This chain links TRBV20-1 with TRBJ1-1; D not resolved. CDR3 size: 10 residues. V shed 6 bases and J shed 9 bases, with 11 bases lying between them. Germline loops: CDR1 DFQATT, CDR2 SNEGSKA (reference sequence). DNA of the CDR3: TGCAGTGCCCCGTTCGGGAAAGCTTTCTTT. Protein product: CSAPFGKAFF.

CDR3: CASSQEVSRAGYTF. In DNA, the CDR3 is TGTGCCAGCAGCCAAGAAGTATCCAGGGCTGGCTACACCTTC. The V gene is TRBV14, the J gene TRBJ1-2; D perhaps matches TRBD1 (5 bases). This CDR3 spans 14 amino acids. The V end was cut by 0 bases, the J end by 7 bases, with 12 bases between. CDR1 SGHDN and CDR2 FVKESK come from the germline V gene. The variable domain in full, completed from reference TRBV14 and TRBJ1-2, reads EAGVTQFPSHSVIEKGQTVTLRCDPISGHDNLYWYRRVMGKEIKFLLHFVKESKQDESGMPNNRFLAERTGGTYSTLKVQPAELEDSGVYFCASSQEVSRAGYTFGSGTRLTVV.

The V gene is TRBV20-1, the J gene TRBJ1-2; D gene uncertain. V was trimmed by 5 bases and J by 8 bases, leaving 9 bases between them. The CDR3 loop spans 10 amino acids. The germline CDR1 and CDR2 sequences are DFQATT and SNEGSKA (reference sequence). CDR3 protein: CSAQFEGYTF. The DNA for the CDR3 is TGCAGTGCTCAGTTCGAAGGCTACACCTTC.

Concerning this clone: The identical CDR3 is also encoded by other nucleotide sequences in the sample. The J gene is TRBJ1-5, the V gene TRBV19; TRBD1 matches 7 bases. This CDR3 has 15 residues. Germline trimming cut 1 base from V and 1 base from J; bases unmatched to any gene: 1. Germline lookup yields CDR1 LNHDA and CDR2 SQIVND (reference sequence). The CDR3 here is CASSIAQGSNQPQHF. CDR3 bases: TGTGCCAGTAGTATAGCACAGGGGAGCAATCAGCCCCAGCATTTT.

The V gene is TRBV19, the J gene TRBJ1-2, with TRBD1 matching 9 bases. In germline, CDR1 is LNHDA, CDR2 SQIVND (reference sequence). The V segment lost 4 bases and the J segment 5 bases; nucleotides outside the gene matches: 5. The CDR3 covers 14 residues. The CDR3 reads CASSKTGTGYGYTF. CDR3 bases: TGTGCCAGTAGTAAGACCGGGACAGGGTATGGCTACACCTTC.

Written as DNA, the CDR3 is TGTGCCAGCAGTTTATCCCCAAGCGGAAGTGCAGATACGCAGTATTTT. As protein: CASSLSPSGSADTQYF. This chain uses TRBV27 with TRBJ2-3; weak D call: TRBD2 (5 bases). V was clipped by 0 bases and J by 4 bases, with 14 bases between them. The CDR3 is made up of 16 amino acids. CDR1 is MNHEY and CDR2 is SMNVEV in the germline V gene (reference sequence).

The chain joins TRBV11-2 to TRBJ1-3; weak D call: TRBD1 (6 bases). V was clipped by 5 bases and J by 2 bases, with 13 bases between them. The CDR3 loop spans 15 amino acids. CDR1 is SGHAT and CDR2 is FQNNGV in the germline V gene. The CDR3 is CASSQTGKTGNTIYF. CDR3 coding DNA: TGTGCCAGCAGCCAAACAGGGAAGACTGGAAACACCATATATTTT.

The chain recombines TRBV7-8 with TRBJ2-7; D not resolved. The germline gives CDR1 SGHVS, CDR2 FQNEAQ. The CDR3 spans 13 residues. Trimming took 5 bases from V and 2 from J, leaving 10 bases between them. The CDR3 region has the DNA TGTGCCAGCAGCGAAGGAAGGCCCTACGAGCAGTACTTC. Translating it yields CASSEGRPYEQYF.